These 26 T cell receptor beta chains were sequenced from one sample in a study of blood T cell repertoires in COVID-19. Libraries were prepared by immunoSEQ multiplex PCR; TCRdb keeps only in-frame clonotypes and omits some of them. The sample lists around 260,000 clones; around 87% were seen once. The specimen was peripheral blood. The source of these receptors is a woman between 55 and 75 years old with COVID-19, enrolled during active disease.

The V and J genes are TRBV21-1 and TRBJ1-2; the table names TRBD1, a call not compared with the DNA. TRBV21-1 constitutes a pseudogene. This CDR3 region has 13 residues. CDR3 residues: CARDRVSRKGYTF. Written as DNA, the CDR3 is TGTGCCAGAGACAGGGTTTCTCGGAAAGGCTACACCTTC.

This rearrangement joins TRBV15 to TRBJ2-7; D remains unclear. Germline CDR1 reads LNHNV; CDR2 reads YYDKDF (reference sequence). V lost 0 bases to trimming and J lost 7 bases, with 16 bases between them. This CDR3 region has 15 residues. CDR3 nucleotides: TGTGCCACCAGCAGAGATTACCCAGAAACAAAGGAGCAGTACTTC. Encoded protein: CATSRDYPETKEQYF. Full variable domain (outside the CDR3, taken from reference TRBV15 and TRBJ2-7): DAMVIQNPRYQVTQFGKPVTLSCSQTLNHNVMYWYQQKSSQAPKLLFHYYDKDFNNEADTPDNFQSRRPNTSFCFLDIRSPGLGDTAMYLCATSRDYPETKEQYFGPGTRLTVT.

This clone was found once. CDR3 region: CASCKREHYEQYF. The CDR3 DNA follows: TGTGCCAGCTGTAAAAGGGAGCACTACGAGCAGTACTTC. The V call is TRBV21-1, the J call TRBJ2-7; the DNA was not compared with TRBD2, the D call given in the table. TRBV21-1 is listed as a pseudogene. CDR3 length: 13 residues.

Points on this clone: An end of the junction does not agree with germline; a read error may underlie this. The V and J genes are TRBV6-2 or TRBV6-3 and TRBJ2-3; the match to TRBD1 covers 7 bases. The CDR3 is 16 amino acids. Per germline, CDR1 MNHEY and CDR2 SVGEGT. CDR3 protein: CATSYSGGVSTDTQYF. In DNA form, the CDR3 reads TGTGCCACCAGTTACTCAGGGGGAGTCAGCACAGATACGCAGTATTTT.

The genes are TRBV28 and TRBJ1-2; 10 nucleotides match TRBD1. Germline V gene data show CDR1 as MDHEN and CDR2 as SYDVKM. The CDR3 length is 14 residues. After removal of 2 bases from V and 4 bases from J, the junction contained 1 base not matched to a gene. CDR3 sequence reads: CASSLGQGGYGYTF. As DNA, the CDR3 is TGTGCCAGCAGTTTAGGACAGGGGGGCTATGGCTACACCTTC.

This clone was seen more than once but under ten times. The chain uses TRBV4-2 and TRBJ2-2; 9 bases map to TRBD1. CDR1 is LGHNA and CDR2 is YNFKEQ in the germline V gene. The CDR3 consists of 16 residues. V trimming: 1 base; J trimming: 7 bases; junction bases outside the gene matches: 7. The CDR3 DNA sequence: TGTGCCAGCAGCCAAGCTGGACAGGGGCGGGGCGGGGAGCTGTTTTTT. Translating gives CASSQAGQGRGGELFF.

The rearrangement links TRBV11-3 to TRBJ2-7; D unresolved. This CDR3 has 12 amino acids. Trimming pared 1 base from V and 6 bases from J, leaving 7 bases between. The germline V gene encodes CDR1 SGHNT and CDR2 YENEEA. CDR3 sequence: CASSLVALEQYF. CDR3 nucleotides: TGTGCCAGCAGCTTAGTGGCTCTCGAGCAGTACTTC.

V usage is TRBV27 and J usage is TRBJ2-7; 11 positions match TRBD1. The CDR3 sequence is 16 residues long. V shed 1 base and J 4 bases; nucleotides not matched to a gene: 6. From germline, CDR1 is MNHEY and CDR2 SMNVEV (reference sequence). In nucleotides, the CDR3 is TGTGCCAGCAGTTTATTGGGGGGGACAGGGGGTTACGAGCAGTACTTC. The encoded protein is CASSLLGGTGGYEQYF.

The V and J genes are TRBV28 and TRBJ1-5; D is unresolved. CDR1 is MDHEN, CDR2 SYDVKM, per germline. V dropped 0 bases and J dropped 4 bases, with 7 bases sitting between them. The CDR3 spans 14 residues. CDR3 sequence (DNA): TGTGCCAGCAGTTTATGGGCCCCGAATCAGCCCCAGCATTTT. Residues: CASSLWAPNQPQHF.

The rearrangement links TRBV7-8 to TRBJ1-6; D may be TRBD1 (5 bases). The V and J ends lost 2 bases and 9 bases respectively, with 23 bases between them. The CDR3 contains 18 residues. Germline CDR1 SGHVS, CDR2 FQNEAQ. Here the CDR3 DNA reads TGTGCCAGCAGCTTACAGCAGGGTAGAACGATGGGGCGTTCACCCCTCCACTTT. The encoded protein is CASSLQQGRTMGRSPLHF.

The rearrangement links TRBV19 to TRBJ2-3; the match to TRBD2 covers 9 bases. V lost 6 bases and J lost 2; bases outside the gene matches: 9. CDR1 and CDR2 from the germline V gene are LNHDA and SQIVND (reference sequence). The CDR3 runs to 16 residues. The CDR3 DNA sequence: TGTGCCAGTAGCCCGACTAGCGGATACGCCACAGATACGCAGTATTTT. Translating it yields CASSPTSGYATDTQYF.

J is TRBJ2-3 and V is TRBV5-1; 7 bases fit TRBD2. Looked up from germline, CDR1 is SGHRS and CDR2 is YFSETQ. V was clipped by 2 bases and J by 4 bases; unmatched bases: 10. The CDR3 totals 16 residues. DNA for the CDR3: TGCGCCAGCAGCTTAGGCGGGAGTGCAGGGTCAGATACGCAGTATTTT. Translating gives CASSLGGSAGSDTQYF.

This clone was detected once. This chain connects TRBV29-1 to TRBJ1-2; D may be TRBD1 (6 bases). Trimming took off 6 bases at V and 3 bases at J, with 17 bases between the two ends. This CDR3 has 14 residues. Germline V gives CDR1 SQVTM, CDR2 ANQGSEA. The CDR3 protein is CSVSDRGRDYGYTF. The CDR3 nucleotides are TGCAGCGTATCGGACAGAGGGAGGGACTATGGCTACACCTTC.

This clone was recorded only once. DNA for the CDR3: TGCGCCAGCAGCCTGGGACTAGCGGAGCTCAATGAGCAGTTCTTC. This translates into CASSLGLAELNEQFF. The V call is TRBV5-1, the J call TRBJ2-1, with TRBD2 matching over 11 bases. V dropped 4 bases and J dropped 6; count of bases not matched to a gene: 6. The CDR3 has 15 amino acids. Germline V CDR1 and CDR2: SGHRS, YFSETQ.

This chain joins TRBV9 and TRBJ1-4, with D perhaps matching TRBD1 (6 bases). Germline CDR1 and CDR2: SGDLS and YYNGEE. V was pared by 0 bases and J by 10 bases, with 19 bases between. The CDR3 has 16 amino acids. Here the CDR3 DNA reads TGTGCCAGCAGCGTAGGGGATCAGGGGTGGGGTGCAAAACTGTTTTTT. Protein product: CASSVGDQGWGAKLFF.

The CDR3 bases are TGTGCCAGCAGTTCGATGGACAGGATCTACGAGCAGTACTTC. Amino acid sequence: CASSSMDRIYEQYF. The chain couples TRBV27 to TRBJ2-7, with 7 positions matching TRBD1. V shed 4 bases, J shed 3 bases, and the junction held 6 bases outside the gene matches. This CDR3 spans 14 amino acids. Germline V gene data show CDR1 as MNHEY and CDR2 as SMNVEV (reference sequence).

V gene TRBV19 combines with J gene TRBJ2-1; 12 bases map to TRBD2. Trimming at V came to 3 bases and at J to 7 bases, leaving 7 bases not matched to a gene. Germline V lookup: CDR1 LNHDA, CDR2 SQIVND (reference sequence). The CDR3 runs to 16 residues. The CDR3: CASSMSSGRARNEQFF. In DNA, the CDR3 is TGTGCCAGTAGTATGTCTAGCGGGAGGGCCAGGAATGAGCAGTTCTTC.

This clone was detected once. The rearrangement links TRBV2 to TRBJ2-1; D gene uncertain. V lost 2 bases and J 7 bases, leaving 3 bases between the germline ends. The CDR3 is 11 residues long. The germline CDR1 and CDR2 sequences are SNHLY and FYNNEI. In DNA form, the CDR3 reads TGTGCCAGCAGTGAACGGAATGAGCAGTTCTTC. This codes for CASSERNEQFF.

The chain has TRBV5-1 and TRBJ2-1; 7 nucleotides line up with TRBD2. After removal of 4 bases from V and 12 bases from J, the junction contained 7 bases not matched to a gene. This CDR3 is built from 12 residues. CDR1 and CDR2 from the germline V gene are SGHRS and YFSETQ. The CDR3, as DNA: TGCGCCAGCAGCATCGACCCGGGAGGGCAGTTCTTC. Residues: CASSIDPGGQFF.

This chain joins TRBV24-1 and TRBJ1-4; weak D call: TRBD1 (5 bases). CDR3 length: 14 residues. Germline lookup yields CDR1 KGHDR and CDR2 SFDVKD. V was shortened by 9 bases and J by 5 bases, with 15 bases between the two germline ends. CDR3 amino acids: CATRGRGPNEKLFF. CDR3 coding DNA: TGTGCCACCCGAGGGAGGGGACCGAATGAAAAACTGTTTTTT.

The chain employs TRBV6-9 and TRBJ1-5, with 8 nucleotides matching TRBD1. V dropped 9 bases and J dropped 1; count of bases not matched to a gene: 8. Germline CDR1 is MNHGY and CDR2 is SVAAGI. The CDR3 consists of 15 residues. The DNA of the CDR3 is TGTGCCAGTACAGGGGGTTGTACGAGCAATCAGCCCCAGCATTTT. It is translated as CASTGGCTSNQPQHF.

The chain recombines TRBV18 with TRBJ1-4; 8 bases fit TRBD1. CDR3 length: 15 amino acids. The V and J ends lost 5 bases and 8 bases, in that order; junction bases with no gene match: 10. The V gene's germline CDR1 is KGHSH and CDR2 LQKENI. The CDR3 nucleotides are TGTGCCAGCTCATTCTCCGGGACAGGAGGAGAAAAACTGTTTTTT. As protein: CASSFSGTGGEKLFF. The full variable domain, rest sourced from reference TRBV18 and TRBJ1-4, is NAGVMQNPRHLVRRRGQEARLRCSPMKGHSHVYWYRQLPEEGLKFMVYLQKENIIDESGMPKERFSAEFPKEGPSILRIQQVVRGDSAAYFCASSFSGTGGEKLFFGSGTQLSVL.

V gene TRBV5-8 combines with J gene TRBJ2-7; maybe TRBD2 (5 bases). The V gene's germline CDR1 is SGHTS and CDR2 YDEGEE. Trimming removed 0 bases at V and 3 bases at J, with 13 bases between. The length of the CDR3 is 15 residues. The CDR3 spells CASSLVGNTNYEQYF. The CDR3 coding sequence is TGTGCCAGCAGCTTGGTCGGGAACACGAACTACGAGCAGTACTTC.

The CDR3 coding sequence is TGTGCCAGCAGTTACTCGGGGGCTCATCAGCCCCAGCATTTT. Translating it yields CASSYSGAHQPQHF. The gene calls are TRBV6-2 or TRBV6-3 and TRBJ1-5; tentatively, D is TRBD1 (6 bases). Germline V gene lookup returns CDR1 MNHEY and CDR2 SVGEGT. The CDR3 spans 14 residues. V lost 0 bases, J lost 5 bases, and 8 bases lay in between.

The chain couples TRBV5-4 to TRBJ2-5; TRBD2 agrees at 14 bases. CDR3 length: 17 amino acids. Per germline, CDR1 SGHNT and CDR2 YYREEE (reference sequence). With 4 bases clipped from V and 4 bases from J, the junction kept 9 bases outside the gene matches. The CDR3 nucleotides read TGTGCCAGCAGCCCTGGGACTAGCGGGAGAGGGGGAGAGACCCAGTACTTC. It codes for CASSPGTSGRGGETQYF.

The rearrangement uses TRBV3-1 (or the pseudogene TRBV3-2) and TRBJ1-2, with D possibly TRBD1 on 5 matching bases. The CDR3 has 15 amino acids. Germline V gene data show CDR1 as LGHDT and CDR2 as YNNKEL (reference sequence). Between the trimmed V and J ends, which lost 3 bases and 8 bases, there was a span of 19 bases. CDR3 sequence (DNA): TGTGCCAGCAGCCAGGGGAGTGGAGGGGCGCGCGGCTACACCTTC. It specifies CASSQGSGGARGYTF.